The clone carrying this T cell receptor beta chain was counted a few times. Its cognate antigen is unknown. Trimming took 6 bases from V and 0 from J, leaving 12 bases between them. CDR3 length: 13 amino acids. The V gene's germline CDR1 is DFQATT and CDR2 SNEGSKA (reference sequence). These data come from a study of T-cell memory formation after mild COVID-19. TCRdb redid the calling of the 5' RACE reads with MiXCR, one entry per CDR3 protein. The sample holds about 340,000 distinct CDR3 sequences; 20% to 25% are singletons and the top ten take 21%. The study, taken as a whole, reports: Researchers found some responding clones in pre-infection memory, a sign that cross-reactive memory joined. Clones that contracted clustered mainly in CM and EM if CD4+ and in EMRA if CD8+. CD4/CD8 balance characterized clones contracting day 15 to 85, and CD4+ skew characterized later expanders.

This chain uses TRBV20-1 with TRBJ2-7, with D unclear. The material sequenced was PBMCs or a T cell subset sorted from them (not recorded which). This receptor was identified in a man between 18 and 35 years old who had mild COVID-19 (a few samples of this study predate the infection). Cell type and time point are not known. Here the CDR3 DNA reads TGCAGTGCCCGTAGTTACAACTCCTACGAGCAGTACTTC. Translation gives CSARSYNSYEQYF.